Below are 24 T cell receptor beta chains sequenced from a single sample in a study of response to subunit inactivated influenza vaccine. TCRdb re-analysed the RT-PCR reads in MiXCR, keeping a single row per CDR3 protein. The sample contains some 500,000 distinct CDR3 sequences, over 10% of which appear only once. The sample was PBMCs from blood, taken roughly 46 days after vaccination. All receptors derive from a man aged 45-65 years who received an inactivated influenza vaccine.

V and J are TRBV5-1 and TRBJ1-1; D may be TRBD1 (5 bases). V dropped 7 bases and J dropped 0 bases, with 13 bases sitting between them. CDR1 SGHRS and CDR2 YFSETQ come from the germline V gene. CDR3 length: 14 residues. The CDR3 reads CASGAVGLNTEAFF. The CDR3, as DNA: TGCGCCAGCGGGGCTGTGGGGCTGAACACTGAAGCTTTCTTT.

In its sample, this clonotype was seen many times. V and J are TRBV2 and TRBJ2-7; 11 positions agree with TRBD1. The CDR3 covers 15 residues. CDR1 and CDR2 (germline): SNHLY, FYNNEI. V shed 9 bases, J shed 3 bases, and the junction held 10 bases outside the gene matches. The CDR3 loop reads CASMDRGRFGYEQYF. In nucleotides, the CDR3 is TGTGCCAGTATGGACAGGGGGCGTTTTGGCTACGAGCAGTACTTC.

This clonotype was counted only a few times. V usage is TRBV4-1 and J usage is TRBJ2-1, with D perhaps matching TRBD2 (6 bases). This CDR3 is built from 14 residues. Germline-derived CDR1 and CDR2 are MGHRA and YSYEKL. The germline V and J ends were trimmed by 4 bases and 12 bases, with 19 bases remaining between them. CDR3 sequence: CASSPRDWSGGQFF. The CDR3 DNA is TGCGCCAGCAGCCCCCGGGACTGGAGCGGTGGGCAGTTCTTC.

This clonotype was seen a handful of times. The rearrangement joins TRBV28 to TRBJ2-6, with 7 bases fitting TRBD1. Germline values: CDR1 MDHEN, CDR2 SYDVKM. The V gene end was trimmed by 2 bases and the J gene end by 0 bases; junction bases not matched to a gene: 7. The CDR3 extends over 18 amino acids. DNA of the CDR3: TGTGCCAGCAGTTTAAGGGGACAGTGGTACTCTGGGGCCAACGTCCTGACTTTC. This sequence encodes CASSLRGQWYSGANVLTF.

The rearrangement uses TRBV12-3 or TRBV12-4 and TRBJ1-4; 7 bases line up with TRBD1. CDR3 length: 14 residues. V lost 6 bases to trimming and J lost 5 bases; unmatched junction nucleotides: 6. CDR3 sequence reads: CASSRGTENEKLFF. CDR3 nucleotide sequence: TGTGCCAGCAGCCGCGGGACAGAAAATGAAAAACTGTTTTTT.

The rearrangement joins TRBV29-1 to TRBJ1-2, with D tentatively TRBD1 (6 bases). Trimming shortened V by 6 bases and J by 4 bases, and 9 bases separated the two germline ends. The CDR3 is made up of 11 amino acids. The germline gives CDR1 SQVTM, CDR2 ANQGSEA. In nucleotides, the CDR3 is TGCAGCGTCCCGGACAGCTATGGCTACACCTTC. Its protein is CSVPDSYGYTF.

This clonotype came up many times. J is TRBJ2-3 and V is TRBV5-1; D uncertain. Germline V gene sequence: CDR1 SGHRS, CDR2 YFSETQ. CDR3 length equals 13 residues. V was trimmed by 0 bases and J by 8 bases, leaving 10 bases between them. The CDR3 loop is CASSLAWISTQYF. The CDR3 nucleotides read TGCGCCAGCAGCTTGGCCTGGATTAGTACGCAGTATTTT. Using reference TRBV5-1 and TRBJ2-3 for the parts outside the CDR3, the full variable domain is KAGVTQTPRYLIKTRGQQVTLSCSPISGHRSVSWYQQTPGQGLQFLFEYFSETQRNKGNFPGRFSGRQFSNSRSEMNVSTLELGDSALYLCASSLAWISTQYFGPGTRLTVL.

This sequence joins TRBV7-8 and TRBJ1-5, with D hard to call. The length of the CDR3 is 15 residues. Trimming took off 3 bases at V and 0 bases at J, with 9 bases between the two ends. Germline values: CDR1 SGHVS, CDR2 FQNEAQ. CDR3 DNA sequence: TGTGCCAGCAGCTTCATGATAAATAGCAATCAGCCCCAGCATTTT. Its protein is CASSFMINSNQPQHF.

The rearrangement links TRBV5-1 to TRBJ2-5, with 9 bases identical to TRBD1. This CDR3 comprises 16 residues. The V segment lost 4 bases and the J segment 2 bases; nucleotides outside the gene matches: 9. Germline V gives CDR1 SGHRS, CDR2 YFSETQ. CDR3 sequence: CASSRTGTGWQETQYF. The CDR3 coding sequence is TGCGCCAGCAGCCGAACGGGGACAGGGTGGCAAGAGACCCAGTACTTC.

The sample holds a few counts of this clonotype. The V gene is TRBV6-1, the J gene TRBJ2-7; no firm D call. The CDR3 is 14 amino acids. V dropped 4 bases and J dropped 1 base, with 11 bases sitting between them. CDR1 is MNHNS and CDR2 is SASEGT in the germline V gene. The CDR3 reads CASSVAPASYEQYF. CDR3 in DNA: TGTGCCAGCAGTGTCGCCCCAGCGTCCTACGAGCAGTACTTC.

This clonotype was observed at least ten times. V gene TRBV6-5 combines with J gene TRBJ2-7, with TRBD1 matching over 9 bases. CDR1 and CDR2 from the germline V gene are MNHEY and SVGAGI. The CDR3 has 15 amino acids. The V segment lost 2 bases and the J segment 7 bases; nucleotides outside the gene matches: 9. CDR3 amino acids: CASSYPGTGLGEQYF. The CDR3, as DNA: TGTGCCAGCAGTTACCCTGGGACAGGGTTGGGGGAGCAGTACTTC.

This clonotype was observed many times. The chain recombines TRBV18 with TRBJ1-1, with D perhaps matching TRBD1 (5 bases). The germline V and J ends were trimmed by 4 bases and 0 bases, with 18 bases remaining between them. CDR3 length: 17 residues. Germline CDR1 KGHSH, CDR2 LQKENI. This chain's CDR3 is CASSQTGGFGMNTEAFF. In nucleotides, the CDR3 is TGTGCCAGCTCACAAACCGGGGGGTTCGGGATGAACACTGAAGCTTTCTTT.

This clonotype has a handful of counts. This chain joins TRBV5-1 and TRBJ1-1, with D perhaps TRBD1 (6 bases). This CDR3 has 16 amino acids. Germline V gene lookup returns CDR1 SGHRS and CDR2 YFSETQ. V lost 4 bases, J lost 3 bases, and 19 bases lay in between. The CDR3 is CASSPDGQGLYTEAFF. The CDR3 bases are TGCGCCAGCAGCCCCGACGGGCAGGGGTTGTACACTGAAGCTTTCTTT.

This clonotype came up a few times. The genes are TRBV20-1 and TRBJ2-7; tentatively, D is TRBD1 or TRBD2 (6 bases each). V lost 5 bases and J 2 bases, leaving 16 bases between the germline ends. Germline V lookup: CDR1 DFQATT, CDR2 SNEGSKA (reference sequence). The CDR3 contains 14 residues. The CDR3 region is CSAGQGGLPYEQYF. The CDR3 bases are TGCAGTGCTGGTCAAGGGGGGTTGCCCTACGAGCAGTACTTC.

The chain employs TRBV2 and TRBJ2-2, with a possible D match to TRBD2 (6 bases). The V end was cut by 8 bases, the J end by 7 bases, with 17 bases between. Germline assignment: CDR1 SNHLY and CDR2 FYNNEI. The CDR3 is made up of 14 amino acids. The CDR3 bases are TGTGCCAGCCATCCGGGGGATGCGTTCGGGGAGCTGTTTTTT. It yields the protein CASHPGDAFGELFF.

This clonotype occurred a few times. The rearrangement links TRBV10-1 to TRBJ2-7, with 11 bases lining up with TRBD1. The length of the CDR3 is 13 residues. The junction had 3 bases not matched to a gene; V was cut back by 2 bases and J by 9 bases. CDR1 is WNHNN and CDR2 is SYGVQD in the germline V gene (reference sequence). The CDR3 coding sequence is TGCGCCAGCAGTGAGCGGACAGGGGGCGTGCAGTACTTC. The encoded protein is CASSERTGGVQYF.

This clonotype appeared a few times. The chain employs TRBV7-2 and TRBJ2-3; D is perhaps TRBD1 (6 bases). V lost 0 bases and J lost 0, with 7 bases in between. This CDR3 has 15 amino acids. Germline CDR1 SGHTA, CDR2 FQGNSA. CDR3 nucleotides: TGTGCCAGCAGCTTAGCAACAGGGAGCACAGATACGCAGTATTTT. It is translated as CASSLATGSTDTQYF.

This clonotype was seen only a few times. This chain connects TRBV12-3 or TRBV12-4 to TRBJ2-4; perhaps TRBD1 as D (6 bases). CDR3 length: 15 amino acids. V was cut by 2 bases and J by 9 bases, with 17 bases left in between. The CDR3, as DNA: TGTGCCAGCAGTTTAAACCAGGGGCATGGGACCATTCAGTACTTC. Translation gives CASSLNQGHGTIQYF.

This clonotype was seen at least ten times. The chain recombines TRBV28 with TRBJ1-4; 7 bases line up with TRBD1. V lost 2 bases, J lost 2 bases, and 5 bases stayed unmatched. The CDR3 extends over 16 amino acids. Germline V gene data show CDR1 as MDHEN and CDR2 as SYDVKM. For the CDR3, the DNA is TGTGCCAGCAGTTTAGTGGGGACAGCGACTAATGAAAAACTGTTTTTT. Residues: CASSLVGTATNEKLFF.

This sequence joins TRBV7-9 and TRBJ2-5, with D possibly being TRBD1 (5 bases). Germline V lookup: CDR1 SEHNR, CDR2 FQNEAQ (reference sequence). The CDR3 contains 15 residues. V was cut by 1 base and J by 4 bases, with 13 bases left in between. The CDR3 spells CASSLGTGFLETQYF. The CDR3 DNA reads TGTGCCAGCAGCTTAGGAACAGGTTTTCTAGAGACCCAGTACTTC.

A few counts support this clonotype. The chain carries TRBV28 and TRBJ2-6; possible D gene TRBD2, 5 bases. V lost 5 bases, J lost 4 bases, and 12 bases lay in between. Germline CDR1 and CDR2: MDHEN and SYDVKM. The CDR3 is 15 amino acids. CDR3 in amino acids: CASSGGRGGANVLTF. The DNA for the CDR3 is TGTGCCAGCAGTGGAGGTAGAGGCGGGGCCAACGTCCTGACTTTC.

This clonotype showed up just a few times. The rearrangement links TRBV7-2 to TRBJ2-5; no reliable D call. CDR3 length: 14 amino acids. The germline V and J ends were trimmed by 1 base and 2 bases, with 8 bases remaining between them. Germline V lookup: CDR1 SGHTA, CDR2 FQGNSA. The CDR3 sequence is CASSLVAPQETQYF. The CDR3 region has the DNA TGTGCCAGCAGCTTAGTGGCCCCACAAGAGACCCAGTACTTC.

The chain recombines TRBV10-3 with TRBJ2-7; 10 bases align to TRBD2. This CDR3 is built from 15 residues. V shed 0 bases, J shed 6 bases, and the junction held 5 bases outside the gene matches. CDR1 is ENHRY, CDR2 SYGVKD, per germline. CDR3 DNA sequence: TGTGCCATCAGTGAGTCCCTAGCGGGAGAATTCGAGCAGTACTTC. Protein product: CAISESLAGEFEQYF.

Only one count was recorded for this clonotype. The rearrangement links TRBV28 to TRBJ2-5, with D maybe TRBD2 (6 bases). The V end lost 7 bases, the J end lost 4 bases, and 22 bases lay between the germline ends. Per germline, CDR1 MDHEN and CDR2 SYDVKM. The CDR3 consists of 16 residues. The CDR3 region is CASIKFSGRLRETQYF. The CDR3 region has the DNA TGTGCCAGCATTAAATTTTCTGGGAGGCTTCGAGAGACCCAGTACTTC.